This TCR beta chain was recorded in a study of identical twins listed by TCRdb under 2016. About the full investigation: To test whether fetal clonotypes persist, this study deep-sequenced TCR alpha and beta repertoires from monozygotic twins, from unrelated adults of various ages, and from cord blood. To rule out contamination, the twin experiments were replicated at different times with different library preparation protocols.

The table lists this clonotype with a few counts. Its cognate antigen has yet to be identified. No qualities accompany the bases; no much larger clone lies one base away. Every donor was a healthy Caucasian. Three unrelated non-twin adults were additionally sequenced: a male aged 18 to 29, a male aged 50 to 59 and a female aged 50 to 59. Miltenyi CD45RO+ enrichment and human naive T-cell isolation kits were used to isolate memory (CD45RO+) and naive T cells from PBMC. What the authors observed across the whole study: The excess sharing between twins in beta out-of-frame sequences was weaker because fewer shared sequences reduced the signal-to-noise ratio. Conclusions relied on cross-sectional statistical analysis, since the same donors could not be followed over many years. Fewer insertions were carried by abundant cord blood beta clonotypes; a weaker similar trend was observed in young adult naive repertoires, while no such trend was observed in memory repertoires. In monozygotic twins, recombination models systematically underestimated out-of-frame TCR alpha sharing, but the models matched the sharing seen between unrelated individuals. Out-of-frame TCR alpha sequences shared between twins showed an excess of low generation-probability sequences compared with coincidental sharing between unrelated individuals. Invariant T cells such as MAIT and iNKT could partly confound zero-insertion analyses, although diverse VJ usage argued against such confounding for most clonotypes.

Library preparation was by 5' RACE. Sequenced on an Illumina HiSeq 2000. Template switching added a universal primer binding site, and the final cDNA carried a unique molecular identifier that allowed TCR cDNA molecules to be counted accurately. First-strand cDNA for TCR alpha and beta chains was synthesized from specific primers in the conserved constant-segment region. To control for contamination, each cDNA library was double barcoded with a SMART-Mk sample barcode plus Illumina barcodes. TruSeq adapter sequences along with Illumina sample barcodes were introduced in two successive PCR steps. Sequencing of the TCR alpha and beta cDNA libraries was done on the Illumina HiSeq platform using custom primers. Per the original workflow: Raw reads were processed with MiGEC to extract unique molecular identifiers, and MiXCR was used to determine CDR3 positions. Recombination models were inferred per individual with the repgenHMM and IGoR tools using an EM algorithm. The tcR package in R was used for shared clonotype analysis, with sharing normalized by the product of cloneset sizes. To study raw recombination without the effects of thymic and clonal selection, out-of-frame nonproductive sequences were analyzed. The public reads were reprocessed in TCRdb via fastp at Q25 and MiXCR, keeping in-frame beta chains. Identical CDR3 proteins give one entry, which carries the most common genes and DNA. V and J calls and clone size were set by TCRdb, not the authors. The sample records about 340,000 distinct CDR3 sequences, 8.5% to 10% of which are singletons. Together, the top ten hold 8% to 10% of the sample.

Sample: naive T cells sorted from blood. The intended sense of this specimen's cell subset or site label: cells isolated with a human naive T-cell isolation kit. This sequence originates from a woman between 50 and 59 years old in good health.

The nucleotide sequence reads as follows: TGTGCCAGCAGCTTAGCGCTTAGCGCGTACGAGCAGTACTTC. Its protein product is CASSLALSAYEQYF. The chain employs TRBV7-9 and TRBJ2-7, and the D gene may be TRBD2, 5 bases matching. V is pared back by 0 bases and J by 4 bases, with 10 bases lying between the germline termini. CDR1 and CDR2, looked up from the germline V gene (reference sequence), are SEHNR and FQNEAQ. Including the terminal cysteine and phenylalanine, the CDR3 comprises 14 residues. CDR3 DNA is the only sequence kept; it has 42 bases, read in frame from the first base.